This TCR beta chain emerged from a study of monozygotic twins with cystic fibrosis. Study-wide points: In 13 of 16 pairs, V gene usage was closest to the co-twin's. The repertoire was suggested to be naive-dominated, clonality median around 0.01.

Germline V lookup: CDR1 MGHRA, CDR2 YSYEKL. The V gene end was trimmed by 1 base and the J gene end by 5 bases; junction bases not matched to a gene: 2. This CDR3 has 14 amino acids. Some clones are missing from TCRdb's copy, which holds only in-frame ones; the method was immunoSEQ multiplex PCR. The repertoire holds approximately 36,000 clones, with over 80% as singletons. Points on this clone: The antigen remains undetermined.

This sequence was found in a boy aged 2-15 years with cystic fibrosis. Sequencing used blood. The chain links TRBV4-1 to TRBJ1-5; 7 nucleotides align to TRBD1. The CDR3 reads CASSQGQGDQPQHF. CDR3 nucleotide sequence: TGCGCCAGCAGCCAAGGACAGGGAGATCAGCCCCAGCATTTT.